These 27 T cell receptor beta chains originate from one sample sequenced in a study of blood T cell repertoires in COVID-19. The protocol was immunoSEQ multiplex PCR, while the TCRdb copy is restricted to in-frame clones and leaves out a portion. The profile shows hundreds of thousands of clones, roughly four fifths of them singletons. The sample comprised peripheral blood. These TCRs come from a woman in her thirties or forties with active or convalescent COVID-19.

This clone occurred many times. V is TRBV5-4 and J is TRBJ1-2; the D gene is possibly TRBD1 (6 bases). From germline, CDR1 is SGHNT and CDR2 YYREEE (reference sequence). CDR3 size: 15 residues. V lost 3 bases and J lost 7, with 19 bases in between. DNA for the CDR3: TGTGCCAGCAGCTCAGGATCGAACAGGGAAATTGGCTACACCTTC. Amino acids: CASSSGSNREIGYTF.

This clone was detected only a few times. This chain links TRBV2 with TRBJ1-5, with TRBD1 matching 8 bases. The germline gives CDR1 SNHLY, CDR2 FYNNEI. Unmatched junction bases numbered 8, after V lost 9 bases and J lost 7 bases. This CDR3 has 13 residues. DNA of the CDR3: TGTGCCAGTCGAGACAGGGGTGGGCAGCCCCAGCATTTT. It translates to CASRDRGGQPQHF.

This chain joins TRBV12-5 and TRBJ1-4, with 8 bases identical to TRBD1. V lost 2 bases to trimming and J lost 6 bases; unmatched junction nucleotides: 5. Germline V gene data show CDR1 as LGHNT and CDR2 as FRNRAP. There are 15 residues in the CDR3. CDR3 loop: CASGLILTGDEKLFF. DNA for the CDR3: TGTGCTAGTGGTTTGATATTGACAGGGGATGAAAAACTGTTTTTT.

This chain joins TRBV19 and TRBJ2-2, with 13 bases matching TRBD2. CDR3 length: 17 residues. CDR1 LNHDA and CDR2 SQIVND come from the germline V gene (reference sequence). V gave up 4 bases and J gave up 5 bases; unmatched junction bases: 7. The CDR3 here is CASSRGLAGLGTGELFF. CDR3 sequence (DNA): TGTGCCAGTAGTAGGGGACTAGCGGGGTTAGGGACCGGGGAGCTGTTTTTT.

The chain has TRBV6-4 and TRBJ2-2, with TRBD2 matching 7 bases. This CDR3 region has 16 residues. With 1 base clipped from V and 4 bases from J, the junction kept 6 bases outside the gene matches. Germline V lookup: CDR1 MRHNA, CDR2 SNTAGT. This CDR3 reads CASSDWGGSVTGELFF. The CDR3 nucleotides read TGTGCCAGCAGTGACTGGGGCGGGAGCGTCACCGGGGAGCTGTTTTTT.

The V gene is TRBV5-8, the J gene TRBJ1-2, with D perhaps TRBD1 (5 bases). The CDR3 is made up of 15 amino acids. V was cut by 0 bases and J by 2 bases, with 11 bases left in between. The germline CDR1 and CDR2 sequences are SGHTS and YDEGEE. The CDR3 nucleotides are TGTGCCAGCAGCTTGGGAACAGGCTTAAACTATGGCTACACCTTC. It is translated as CASSLGTGLNYGYTF.

The chain has TRBV4-2 and TRBJ1-1, with D uncertain. Germline assignment: CDR1 LGHNA and CDR2 YNFKEQ. Trimming took off 0 bases at V and 5 bases at J, with 7 bases between the two ends. The CDR3 covers 13 residues. CDR3 DNA: TGTGCCAGCAGCCAAGAAAGGACTACTGAAGCTTTCTTT. Translating it yields CASSQERTTEAFF.

This sequence joins TRBV7-8 and TRBJ2-7; TRBD2 matches 15 bases. The CDR3 contains 18 residues. Looked up from germline, CDR1 is SGHVS and CDR2 is FQNEAQ. J gave up 0 bases and V 3 bases, and 6 bases lay outside the gene matches. The CDR3 DNA follows: TGTGCCAGCAGCTTGCGGACTAGCGGGGGGGCCAGCTCCTACGAGCAGTACTTC. Amino acids: CASSLRTSGGASSYEQYF.

This clone has only a few counts. The chain recombines TRBV11-3 with TRBJ2-7; maybe TRBD1 (5 bases). With 8 bases removed from V and 2 bases from J, the gap between germline ends came to 16 bases. Per germline, CDR1 SGHNT and CDR2 YENEEA. This CDR3 is 14 amino acids long. CDR3 in DNA: TGTGCCAGCGCTTTAGGGCAGGGTCCCTACGAGCAGTACTTC. Its protein product is CASALGQGPYEQYF.

V and J are TRBV5-1 and TRBJ2-3; D not resolved. CDR1 SGHRS and CDR2 YFSETQ come from the germline V gene. The V gene lost 0 bases and the J gene lost 4 bases, with 9 bases spanning the gap. CDR3 length: 14 residues. The CDR3 loop reads CASSLAGQPDTQYF. Here the CDR3 DNA reads TGCGCCAGCAGCTTGGCAGGCCAGCCAGATACGCAGTATTTT.

V and J are TRBV7-6 and TRBJ2-2; 8 bases line up with TRBD1. With 7 bases clipped from V and 0 bases from J, the junction kept 7 bases outside the gene matches. The CDR3 is 16 amino acids. Germline V gene lookup returns CDR1 SGHVS and CDR2 FNYEAQ. The DNA for the CDR3 is TGTGCCAGCACCCAAATGACAGGGGCGAACACCGGGGAGCTGTTTTTT. Translating it yields CASTQMTGANTGELFF.

V and J are TRBV24-1 and TRBJ2-7; 7 nucleotides agree with TRBD1. This CDR3 is 14 amino acids long. Germline CDR1 reads KGHDR; CDR2 reads SFDVKD. J was trimmed by 4 bases and V by 4 bases; bases with no gene match: 6. CDR3 region: CATSDRGTAYEQYF. Written as DNA, the CDR3 is TGTGCCACCAGTGACCGAGGGACAGCTTACGAGCAGTACTTC.

J is TRBJ1-2 and V is TRBV9, with D perhaps TRBD1 (6 bases). Germline assignment: CDR1 SGDLS and CDR2 YYNGEE. The CDR3 contains 16 residues. Between the trimmed V and J ends, which lost 4 bases and 1 base, there was a span of 17 bases. CDR3 sequence reads: CASSTHTGRGNYGYTF. DNA for the CDR3: TGTGCCAGCAGCACCCACACAGGGAGGGGTAACTATGGCTACACCTTC.

The genes are TRBV30 and TRBJ2-7; 7 bases are a match to TRBD1. CDR1 and CDR2 from the germline V gene are GTSNPN and SVGIG (reference sequence). J gave up 2 bases and V 4 bases, and 8 bases lay outside the gene matches. This CDR3 region has 14 residues. In DNA, the CDR3 is TGTGCCTGGATCCCCGGGACAGCGACCTACGAGCAGTACTTC. Translating gives CAWIPGTATYEQYF.

The rearrangement joins TRBV6-5 to TRBJ1-6, with D uncertain. The germline V gene has CDR1 MNHEY and CDR2 SVGAGI. The CDR3 runs 13 residues. V lost 7 bases to trimming and J lost 3 bases, with 7 bases between them. CDR3 sequence: CASTYSYNSPLHF. In DNA form, the CDR3 reads TGTGCCAGCACCTACAGCTATAATTCACCCCTCCACTTT.

The chain employs TRBV20-1 and TRBJ2-1; 10 bases are shared with TRBD2. V trimming: 3 bases; J trimming: 9 bases; junction bases outside the gene matches: 8. Germline values: CDR1 DFQATT, CDR2 SNEGSKA (reference sequence). The CDR3 has 14 residues. CDR3 loop: CSASPSGSVSEQFF. CDR3 coding DNA: TGCAGTGCTAGTCCTAGCGGGAGTGTAAGTGAGCAGTTCTTC.

The chain has TRBV11-1 and TRBJ1-1; unclear D gene. Trimming cost V 4 bases and J 5 bases, with 11 bases left between them. Germline V lookup: CDR1 SGHAT, CDR2 FQDESV (reference sequence). This CDR3 comprises 13 residues. Written as DNA, the CDR3 is TGTGCCAGCAGCTCAAGAGGTGGGACTGAAGCTTTCTTT. Its translation is CASSSRGGTEAFF.

A note on this clone: Other DNA sequences in the same sample also yield this CDR3. The rearrangement links TRBV7-9 to TRBJ1-2; D ambiguous. The CDR3 covers 14 residues. Trimming stripped 6 bases from V and 2 bases from J, with 13 bases between. CDR1 is SEHNR and CDR2 is FQNEAQ in the germline V gene (reference sequence). Here the CDR3 reads CASSLSIANYGYTF. As DNA, the CDR3 is TGTGCCAGCAGTCTTAGTATTGCAAACTATGGCTACACCTTC. Together with reference TRBV7-9 and TRBJ1-2, the CDR3 gives the full variable domain: DTGVSQNPRHKITKRGQNVTFRCDPISEHNRLYWYRQTLGQGPEFLTYFQNEAQLEKSRLLSDRFSAERPKGSFSTLEIQRTEQGDSAMYLCASSLSIANYGYTFGSGTRLTVV.

CDR3 sequence reads: CASSLWAGNSPLHF. CDR3 bases: TGTGCCAGCAGCTTGTGGGCTGGGAATTCACCCCTCCACTTT. This chain connects TRBV7-2 to TRBJ1-6; D call uncertain. CDR1 is SGHTA and CDR2 is FQGNSA in the germline V gene. The CDR3 spans 14 residues. V shed 3 bases and J shed 7 bases, with 10 bases lying between them.

V and J are TRBV19 and TRBJ2-7, with TRBD2 as a possible D gene (5 bases). Trimming removed 5 bases at V and 0 bases at J, with 11 bases between. CDR3 length: 14 amino acids. Germline V gene sequence: CDR1 LNHDA, CDR2 SQIVND (reference sequence). The CDR3 region is CASSFLANSYEQYF. The CDR3 DNA is TGTGCCAGTAGTTTTCTAGCCAACTCCTACGAGCAGTACTTC.

The V and J genes are TRBV18 and TRBJ2-1; D not certain. CDR3 length: 14 amino acids. With 3 bases removed from V and 5 bases from J, the gap between germline ends came to 11 bases. Germline values: CDR1 KGHSH, CDR2 LQKENI. The CDR3 DNA is TGTGCCAGCTCACCCCTCTCTATTGACAATGAGCAGTTCTTC. This gives the protein CASSPLSIDNEQFF.

The CDR3 bases are TGCAGCGTTGAAGCCGGTTATGAGCGCGCTCAGTACGAGCAGTACTTC. Amino acid sequence: CSVEAGYERAQYEQYF. J is TRBJ2-7 and V is TRBV29-1, with D hard to call. Per the germline V gene, CDR1 is SQVTM and CDR2 is ANQGSEA. V was pared by 1 base and J by 4 bases, with 20 bases between. This CDR3 spans 16 amino acids.

This clone was observed a few times. The chain employs TRBV30 and TRBJ1-5; D is uncertain. The CDR3 is made up of 13 amino acids. V shed 6 bases and J shed 0 bases, with 9 bases lying between them. The germline gives CDR1 GTSNPN, CDR2 SVGIG (reference sequence). CDR3 protein: CACRGYSNQPQHF. The CDR3 coding sequence is TGTGCCTGCCGCGGTTATAGCAATCAGCCCCAGCATTTT.

This clone was seen a few times. J is TRBJ2-7 and V is TRBV5-1; no clear D. The CDR3 length is 12 residues. Germline values: CDR1 SGHRS, CDR2 YFSETQ. The V and J ends lost 2 bases and 3 bases respectively, with 6 bases between them. The CDR3 is CASSFRGYEQYF. CDR3 nucleotide sequence: TGCGCCAGCAGCTTCAGAGGCTACGAGCAGTACTTC.

This clone was detected only a few times. J is TRBJ2-2 and V is TRBV11-2, with TRBD1 matching over 9 bases. The CDR3 spans 16 residues. Looked up from germline, CDR1 is SGHAT and CDR2 is FQNNGV. Trimming took 5 bases from V and 1 from J; bases not matched to a gene: 5. The DNA of the CDR3 is TGTGCCAGCAGCGTCAGACAGGGGGGGAACACCGGGGAGCTGTTTTTT. Translated: CASSVRQGGNTGELFF.

This clone was counted a few times. The chain is built from TRBV12-3 or TRBV12-4 and TRBJ1-5, with D perhaps TRBD1 (5 bases). Deletions cut 5 bases from V and 3 bases from J, with 8 bases between. The CDR3 covers 13 residues. The CDR3 DNA reads as TGTGCCAGCAGTCGGGGGACCAATCAGCCCCAGCATTTT. Its translation: CASSRGTNQPQHF.

The chain recombines TRBV14 with TRBJ2-3, with D perhaps matching TRBD2 (6 bases). Trimming left V 4 bases short and J 4 bases short, with 18 bases between. The CDR3 consists of 16 residues. Germline CDR1 SGHDN, CDR2 FVKESK. CDR3 in DNA: TGTGCCAGCAGCCCACATGGGGGGACCCCGTCAGATACGCAGTATTTT. Protein product: CASSPHGGTPSDTQYF.